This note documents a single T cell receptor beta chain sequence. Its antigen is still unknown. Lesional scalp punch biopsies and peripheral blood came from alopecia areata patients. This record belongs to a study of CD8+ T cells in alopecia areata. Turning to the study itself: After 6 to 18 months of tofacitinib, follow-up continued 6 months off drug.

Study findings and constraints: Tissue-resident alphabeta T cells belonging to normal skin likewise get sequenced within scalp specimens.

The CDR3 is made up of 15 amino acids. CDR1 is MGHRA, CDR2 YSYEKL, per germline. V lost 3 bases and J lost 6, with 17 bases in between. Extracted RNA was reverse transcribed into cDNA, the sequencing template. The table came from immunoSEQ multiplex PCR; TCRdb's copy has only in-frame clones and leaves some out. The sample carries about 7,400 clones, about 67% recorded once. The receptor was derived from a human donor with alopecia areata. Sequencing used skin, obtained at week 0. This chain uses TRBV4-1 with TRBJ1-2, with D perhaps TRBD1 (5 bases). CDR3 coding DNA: TGCGCCAGCAGCCATGGGGGTTGGGGGAAGGATGGCTACACCTTC. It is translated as CASSHGGWGKDGYTF.